A single sample is the source of the 24 T cell receptor beta chains below, sequenced in a study of T cells in Graves' hyperthyroidism and ophthalmopathy (dated by TCRdb to about 2019). Receptor amplification or capture employed multiplex PCR. Sequencer: Illumina HiSeq 2000. The TCR beta CDR3 regions were amplified from RNA transcripts. For the first round of RT-PCR on the TCR CDR3, the HTBI primer set was used together with the Qiagen OneStep RT-PCR kit. The raw public data were reprocessed by TCRdb itself: fastp quality trimming at Q25, MiXCR clonotype calling, in-frame beta chains only. Each record represents a unique CDR3 protein, reported with the most common genes and DNA among its rows. For this sample there are about 560,000 distinct CDR3 sequences; approximately 15% appear just once. Under 20% of the sample is held by the ten biggest clonotypes. Sequenced material: blood. These receptor sequences come from a woman between 18 and 29 years old with Graves' hyperthyroidism.

There are many counts of this clonotype. The CDR3 spells CASSQGPRRGQAKLFF. As DNA, the CDR3 is TGTGCCAGCAGCCAAGGTCCGCGACGAGGGCAGGCAAAACTGTTTTTT. V gene TRBV14 combines with J gene TRBJ1-4; D unresolved. The germline V and J ends were trimmed by 1 base and 10 bases, with 19 bases remaining between them. From germline, CDR1 is SGHDN and CDR2 FVKESK. This CDR3 has 16 residues. Filled out from reference TRBV14 and TRBJ1-4, the complete variable domain reads EAGVTQFPSHSVIEKGQTVTLRCDPISGHDNLYWYRRVMGKEIKFLLHFVKESKQDESGMPNNRFLAERTGGTYSTLKVQPAELEDSGVYFCASSQGPRRGQAKLFFGSGTQLSVL.

With regard to this clonotype: A much larger clone differs from this one at a single base, so this may be a read error. The gene calls are TRBV29-1 and TRBJ2-3; D uncertain. The CDR3 extends over 13 amino acids. V lost 7 bases and J lost 4, with 15 bases in between. The V gene's germline CDR1 is SQVTM and CDR2 ANQGSEA. CDR3 in DNA: TGCAGCGGCTCGACATGGTTGGCAGATACGCAGTATTTT. Protein sequence: CSGSTWLADTQYF.

This clonotype was seen ten or more times. The chain combines TRBV28 with TRBJ2-3; D possibly corresponds to TRBD1 (5 bases). Germline loops: CDR1 MDHEN, CDR2 SYDVKM. The CDR3 loop spans 14 amino acids. V lost 3 bases, J lost 6 bases, and 13 bases lay in between. CDR3 coding DNA: TGTGCCAGCAGTTTTACAGGTTTTGCGGATACGCAGTATTTT. It translates to CASSFTGFADTQYF.

The table lists this clonotype with a few counts. V and J are TRBV5-1 and TRBJ1-1; 7 bases fit TRBD1. Losses at the gene ends were 4 bases for V and 5 bases for J; bases not matched to a gene: 11. The CDR3 runs 15 residues. Germline V gene lookup returns CDR1 SGHRS and CDR2 YFSETQ. As DNA, the CDR3 is TGCGCCAGCAGCGCCAGACAGGGTCAAGGGACTGAAGCTTTCTTT. Its translation: CASSARQGQGTEAFF.

There are many counts of this clonotype. The chain joins TRBV6-1 to TRBJ2-5; D gene uncertain. Trimming took 7 bases from V and 5 from J, leaving 8 bases between them. Looked up from germline, CDR1 is MNHNS and CDR2 is SASEGT. The CDR3 has 11 residues. For the CDR3, the DNA is TGTGCCAGCAAAAATAGGGAGACCCAGTACTTC. This encodes CASKNRETQYF.

This clonotype was counted once. The chain links TRBV20-1 to TRBJ1-2, with unresolved D. From germline, CDR1 is DFQATT and CDR2 SNEGSKA (reference sequence). Trimming took 6 bases from V and 4 from J, leaving 27 bases between them. The length of the CDR3 is 17 residues. The CDR3, as DNA: TGCAGTGCAGGCTACGTTTACCTGCCCCCACAGAGCTATGGCTACACCTTC. Translated: CSAGYVYLPPQSYGYTF.

Ten or more counts support this clonotype. The V call is TRBV20-1, the J call TRBJ2-7, with D perhaps being TRBD1 or TRBD2 (5 bases each). Germline V gene lookup returns CDR1 DFQATT and CDR2 SNEGSKA (reference sequence). The CDR3 loop spans 16 amino acids. V was trimmed by 2 bases and J by 2 bases, leaving 19 bases between them. CDR3 residues: CSARYGTQWDAYEQYF. The DNA of the CDR3 is TGCAGTGCTAGATATGGCACCCAATGGGACGCCTACGAGCAGTACTTC.

There are a few counts of this clonotype. The CDR3 nucleotides read TGTGCCAGCAGTTTGGCAGGGGCTACTCAGTACTTC. Its protein is CASSLAGATQYF. V usage is TRBV28 and J usage is TRBJ2-4, with D possibly matching TRBD1 (6 bases). This CDR3 has 12 amino acids. Per the germline V gene, CDR1 is MDHEN and CDR2 is SYDVKM. Trimming removed 3 bases at V and 12 bases at J, with 12 bases between.

This clonotype was recorded at least ten times. The chain has TRBV28 and TRBJ1-4; a possible D gene is TRBD1 (5 bases). Germline CDR1 reads MDHEN; CDR2 reads SYDVKM. The CDR3 length is 17 residues. Trimming pared 5 bases from V and 0 bases from J, leaving 16 bases between. This CDR3 reads CASSVAGGLATNEKLFF. The CDR3 bases are TGTGCCAGCAGTGTAGCGGGGGGATTGGCAACTAATGAAAAACTGTTTTTT.

A single count supports this clonotype. The DNA of the CDR3 is TGTGCCAGCAGTCCCCAACGGACAGGGGAGACTGAAGCTTTCTTT. Residues: CASSPQRTGETEAFF. V gene TRBV2 combines with J gene TRBJ1-1; 9 bases are shared with TRBD1. The junction had 9 bases not matched to a gene; V was cut back by 5 bases and J by 5 bases. Per germline, CDR1 SNHLY and CDR2 FYNNEI. CDR3 length equals 15 residues. Full variable domain (outside the CDR3, taken from reference TRBV2 and TRBJ1-1): EPEVTQTPSHQVTQMGQEVILRCVPISNHLYFYWYRQILGQKVEFLVSFYNNEISEKSEIFDDQFSVERPDGSNFTLKIRSTKLEDSAMYFCASSPQRTGETEAFFGQGTRLTVV.

This clonotype was observed many times. The chain links TRBV7-9 to TRBJ2-3; 8 bases are shared with TRBD2. The V segment lost 5 bases and the J segment 4 bases; nucleotides outside the gene matches: 8. CDR3 length: 15 residues. Germline CDR1 SEHNR, CDR2 FQNEAQ (reference sequence). Here the CDR3 DNA reads TGTGCCAGCAGCCGAAGCGGGGGAATGGCAGATACGCAGTATTTT. Its protein is CASSRSGGMADTQYF.

This clonotype was recorded many times. This rearrangement joins TRBV7-2 to TRBJ2-7, with 7 bases that match TRBD2. The trim removed 1 base at V and 0 bases at J, leaving 3 bases unmatched. Germline values: CDR1 SGHTA, CDR2 FQGNSA. The CDR3 runs 15 residues. The CDR3 DNA sequence: TGTGCCAGCAGCTTAGTTTCGGGAGGCTCCTACGAGCAGTACTTC. Its translation is CASSLVSGGSYEQYF.

In this sample, this clonotype turned up many times. V and J are TRBV6-5 and TRBJ2-7; TRBD1 matches at 7 bases. The V gene's germline CDR1 is MNHEY and CDR2 SVGAGI. The ends lost 6 bases at V and 3 bases at J; junction bases unmatched: 5. There are 13 residues in the CDR3. The CDR3 region is CASSRDRNYEQYF. In DNA form, the CDR3 reads TGTGCCAGCAGCCGGGACAGAAACTACGAGCAGTACTTC.

This clonotype was counted at least ten times. This chain joins TRBV3-1 and TRBJ2-4; possible D gene TRBD2, 5 bases. Germline loops: CDR1 LGHDT, CDR2 YNNKEL (reference sequence). The CDR3 covers 15 residues. V was trimmed by 3 bases and J by 9 bases, leaving 18 bases between them. CDR3 in amino acids: CASSQESDYVGIQYF. CDR3 nucleotide sequence: TGTGCCAGCAGCCAGGAGAGCGACTACGTAGGCATTCAGTACTTC.

This clonotype occurred a few times. The chain is built from TRBV29-1 and TRBJ2-5, with a weak D call TRBD1 (6 bases). Trimming took 6 bases from V and 2 from J, leaving 16 bases between them. The CDR3 runs to 14 residues. Looked up from germline, CDR1 is SQVTM and CDR2 is ANQGSEA. CDR3: CSVVYGTFQETQYF. The CDR3 DNA follows: TGCAGCGTAGTATACGGGACATTTCAAGAGACCCAGTACTTC. Based on the CDR3 plus reference TRBV29-1 and TRBJ2-5, the full variable domain is SAVISQKPSRDICQRGTSLTIQCQVDSQVTMMFWYRQQPGQSLTLIATANQGSEATYESGFVIDKFPISRPNLTFSTLTVSNMSPEDSSIYLCSVVYGTFQETQYFGPGTRLLVL.

The chain joins TRBV5-1 to TRBJ2-1; either TRBD1 or TRBD2 may supply D (5 bases each). The CDR3 runs to 15 residues. The germline V gene encodes CDR1 SGHRS and CDR2 YFSETQ. The V gene lost 5 bases and the J gene lost 6 bases, with 18 bases spanning the gap. The chain's CDR3 is CASSLGVGLTNEQFF. The CDR3, as DNA: TGCGCCAGCAGTCTGGGGGTAGGTTTAACCAATGAGCAGTTCTTC.

With respect to this clonotype: A read error may explain this, as a much larger clone is one base away. The chain has TRBV12-3 or TRBV12-4 and TRBJ2-5, with 8 bases aligning to TRBD1. Unmatched junction bases numbered 7, after V lost 6 bases and J lost 1 base. The CDR3 loop spans 15 amino acids. The CDR3 DNA follows: TGTGCCAGCAGCGTAGGGGGGACAGGCCAAGAGACCCAGTACTTC. This translates into CASSVGGTGQETQYF.

V is TRBV20-1 and J is TRBJ1-2; D gene uncertain. This CDR3 comprises 14 residues. V lost 0 bases, J lost 2 bases, and 10 bases lay in between. The germline gives CDR1 DFQATT, CDR2 SNEGSKA (reference sequence). The CDR3 DNA reads as TGCAGTGCTAGAGAAGGGTTACGAAACTATGGCTACACCTTC. This encodes CSAREGLRNYGYTF.

The rearrangement uses TRBV6-1 and TRBJ1-4, with a possible D match to TRBD1 (5 bases). This CDR3 has 16 amino acids. Per the germline V gene, CDR1 is MNHNS and CDR2 is SASEGT. Deletions cut 3 bases from V and 0 bases from J, with 11 bases between. The CDR3 here is CASSDLPGATNEKLFF. DNA for the CDR3: TGTGCCAGCAGTGATTTGCCGGGGGCAACTAATGAAAAACTGTTTTTT.

In its sample, this clonotype was seen a few times. The V and J genes are TRBV20-1 and TRBJ2-7, with D perhaps TRBD2 (5 bases). This CDR3 region has 16 residues. The V end lost 1 base, the J end lost 3 bases, and 19 bases lay between the germline ends. The V gene's germline CDR1 is DFQATT and CDR2 SNEGSKA (reference sequence). CDR3 DNA: TGCAGTGCTAGAGGTTTCGTCGAGCGGAAAAGCTACGAGCAGTACTTC. Its protein is CSARGFVERKSYEQYF.

This chain links TRBV10-2 with TRBJ1-5, with a possible D match to TRBD1 (5 bases). V gave up 7 bases and J gave up 0 bases, with 10 bases separating them. The CDR3 is 14 amino acids. The germline gives CDR1 WSHSY, CDR2 SAAADI. The chain's CDR3 is CASKQADSNQPQHF. The CDR3, as DNA: TGCGCCAGCAAACAGGCCGATAGCAATCAGCCCCAGCATTTT.

This clonotype was seen many times. CDR3 nucleotides: TGTGCCAGCAGCTTGTCGGGGGGAACGCAGTATTTT. Protein: CASSLSGGTQYF. V and J are TRBV7-8 and TRBJ2-3, with 7 bases lining up with TRBD2. V lost 3 bases to trimming and J lost 9 bases; unmatched junction nucleotides: 3. CDR3 length: 12 amino acids. In germline, CDR1 is SGHVS, CDR2 FQNEAQ.

This clonotype was detected many times. The V gene is TRBV28, the J gene TRBJ2-7, with 7 bases lining up with TRBD2. There are 14 residues in the CDR3. V lost 8 bases to trimming and J lost 2 bases; unmatched junction nucleotides: 9. The V gene's germline CDR1 is MDHEN and CDR2 SYDVKM. CDR3 sequence: CASLGRELTYEQYF. CDR3 DNA: TGTGCCAGCCTTGGGAGGGAGTTAACCTACGAGCAGTACTTC.

The chain combines TRBV7-2 with TRBJ2-2; either TRBD1 or TRBD2 may supply D (5 bases each). In germline, CDR1 is SGHTA, CDR2 FQGNSA. V lost 0 bases, J lost 0 bases, and 8 bases lay in between. The CDR3 sequence is 16 residues long. DNA for the CDR3: TGTGCCAGCAGCTTAGCCGGGACGACGAACACCGGGGAGCTGTTTTTT. Protein sequence: CASSLAGTTNTGELFF. Supplemented by reference TRBV7-2 and TRBJ2-2, the full variable domain reads GAGVSQSPSNKVTEKGKDVELRCDPISGHTALYWYRQSLGQGLEFLIYFQGNSAPDKSGLPSDRFSAERTGGSVSTLTIQRTQQEDSAVYLCASSLAGTTNTGELFFGEGSRLTVL.